These T cell receptor beta chains were read from a single sample in a study of beta chain features in type 1 diabetes. Sequenced by immunoSEQ multiplex PCR; TCRdb stores in-frame clones only, minus some. Altogether approximately 260,000 clones are present, about 20% being singletons, with the ten largest covering 0.028%. Sequencing was carried out using naive CD4+ T cells from blood. All receptors derive from a woman in her thirties or forties with type 1 diabetes. CDR3s include the opening cysteine and the closing phenylalanine or tryptophan. The D gene is left open where the match is weak. Clone size, where shown, is once, few, many, or a class for clones that have expanded.

J gene,CDR3 length,V gene,clone size,D gene,CDR3 protein,CDR3 DNA
TRBJ2-7,12,TRBV29-1,few,-,CSVRTDPYEQYF,TGCAGCGTACGGACAGACCCCTACGAGCAGTACTTC
TRBJ2-1,11,TRBV20-1,-,-,CSARNRNEQFF,TGCAGTGCTAGGAACCGGAATGAGCAGTTCTTC
TRBJ1-1,13,TRBV5-1,few,-,CASSLEANTEAFF,TGCGCCAGCAGCTTGGAAGCGAACACTGAAGCTTTCTTT
TRBJ1-2,12,TRBV29-1,few,-,CSVATGGYGYTF,TGCAGCGTTGCGACAGGAGGCTATGGCTACACCTTC
TRBJ2-6,15,TRBV19,once,-,CASSIGGSGANVLTF,TGTGCCAGTAGTATCGGGGGAAGTGGGGCCAACGTCCTGACTTTC
TRBJ2-1,14,TRBV30,few,-,CAWSVGGRTNEQFF,TGTGCCTGGAGTGTAGGTGGGAGGACCAATGAGCAGTTCTTC
TRBJ1-2,12,TRBV29-1,few,-,CSVEKILYGYTF,TGCAGCGTTGAAAAAATACTCTATGGCTACACCTTC
TRBJ1-5,15,TRBV6-5,-,-,CASSTGTFSNQPQHF,TGTGCCAGCTCAACCGGGACATTTAGCAATCAGCCCCAGCATTTT
TRBJ1-1,13,TRBV9,few,-,CASSVVSGVDAFF,TGTGCCAGCAGCGTAGTTTCGGGGGTGGACGCTTTCTTT
TRBJ1-1,13,TRBV18,-,-,CASSQGQNTEAFF,TGTGCCAGCTCCCAGGGACAGAACACTGAAGCTTTCTTT
TRBJ2-5,14,TRBV30,-,TRBD1,CAWSPTQGIETQYF,TGTGCCTGGAGTCCTACACAGGGGATAGAGACCCAGTACTTC
TRBJ2-3,15,TRBV5-1,-,TRBD1,CASSLDPGGADTQYF,TGCGCCAGCAGCTTGGACCCAGGGGGCGCAGATACGCAGTATTTT
TRBJ1-1,15,TRBV9,few,TRBD1,CASSRGQVVNTEAFF,TGTGCCAGCAGCCGAGGACAGGTTGTGAACACTGAAGCTTTCTTT
TRBJ1-2,17,TRBV9,-,-,CASSVNNRARGGYGYTF,TGTGCCAGCAGCGTAAATAACAGGGCACGAGGAGGCTATGGCTACACCTTC
TRBJ2-3,18,TRBV2,few,TRBD1,CASSDPLGQGTSTDTQYF,TGTGCCAGCAGTGATCCCCTTGGACAGGGCACTAGCACAGATACGCAGTATTTT
TRBJ1-1,15,TRBV4-3,-,-,CASSQDPLGNTEAFF,TGCGCCAGCAGCCAAGATCCGCTAGGGAACACTGAAGCTTTCTTT
TRBJ1-5,14,TRBV19,-,-,CASSRTAGNQPQHF,TGTGCCAGTAGTAGGACAGCTGGCAATCAGCCCCAGCATTTT
TRBJ1-2,14,TRBV9,-,-,CASSVDADTYGYTF,TGTGCCAGCAGCGTAGATGCAGATACCTATGGCTACACCTTC
TRBJ1-4,13,TRBV11-1,-,-,CASSLIRDEKLFF,TGTGCCAGCAGCCTCATCAGGGATGAAAAACTGTTTTTT
TRBJ2-1,18,TRBV23-1,few,-,CASSQSCHYSASYNEQFF,TGCGCCAGCAGTCAATCCTGCCACTACTCCGCCTCCTACAATGAGCAGTTCTTC
TRBJ2-3,16,TRBV5-4,-,-,CASSLVGGLSTDTQYF,TGTGCCAGCAGCTTAGTAGGCGGACTGAGCACAGATACGCAGTATTTT
TRBJ1-4,16,TRBV25-1,few,-,CASSEYRGVKSEKLFF,TGTGCCAGCAGTGAATACCGGGGAGTAAAGAGCGAAAAACTGTTTTTT
TRBJ2-7,15,TRBV7-2,-,TRBD1,CASRPDRGMHYEQYF,TGTGCCAGCAGACCGGACAGGGGGATGCACTACGAGCAGTACTTC
TRBJ2-7,13,TRBV18,-,-,CASSPSGANEQYF,TGTGCCAGCTCACCTTCAGGGGCCAACGAGCAGTACTTC
TRBJ2-3,14,TRBV5-1,-,-,CASSYWGGADTQYF,TGCGCCAGCAGTTACTGGGGAGGAGCGGATACGCAGTATTTT
TRBJ2-1,11,TRBV2,once,TRBD2,CASIGRDEQFF,TGTGCCAGCATAGGGAGGGATGAGCAGTTCTTC
TRBJ2-1,14,TRBV29-1,few,-,CSGSIGGLYNEQFF,TGCAGCGGTTCGATTGGGGGCCTCTACAATGAGCAGTTCTTC
TRBJ2-7,15,TRBV4-1,-,TRBD1,CASSQPGQVSHEQYF,TGCGCCAGCAGCCAGCCGGGACAGGTGAGCCACGAGCAGTACTTC
TRBJ1-2,13,TRBV11-2,few,-,CASSLHPEGGYTF,TGTGCCAGCAGCTTACACCCGGAGGGGGGCTACACCTTC
TRBJ1-3,15,TRBV4-3,few,-,CASSQGSLLGNTIYF,TGCGCCAGCAGCCAAGGGAGTCTGCTTGGAAACACCATATATTTT
TRBJ1-1,14,TRBV28,few,-,CASSFGQPPTEAFF,TGTGCCAGCAGTTTTGGGCAACCTCCCACTGAAGCTTTCTTT
TRBJ1-1,16,TRBV28,-,-,CASSPGGGRMNTEAFF,TGTGCCAGCAGTCCGGGCGGGGGCAGAATGAACACTGAAGCTTTCTTT
TRBJ2-5,16,TRBV5-4,-,TRBD2,CASSPGTSGNQETQYF,TGTGCCAGCAGCCCCGGGACTAGCGGAAACCAAGAGACCCAGTACTTC
TRBJ2-3,14,TRBV29-1,few,TRBD2,CSGTTSGYTDTQYF,TGCAGCGGCACGACTAGCGGTTACACAGATACGCAGTATTTT
TRBJ2-7,16,TRBV7-2,-,TRBD1,CASSPRTGQGRYEQYF,TGTGCCAGCAGTCCTCGAACGGGACAGGGTCGGTACGAGCAGTACTTC
TRBJ1-1,13,TRBV7-2,few,TRBD1,CASSPQGATEAFF,TGTGCCAGCAGCCCACAGGGGGCCACTGAAGCTTTCTTT
TRBJ2-7,15,TRBV25-1,few,TRBD1,CASSDPGQGRGEQYF,TGTGCCAGCAGTGATCCGGGACAGGGGAGAGGCGAGCAGTACTTC
TRBJ2-7,15,TRBV7-2,-,TRBD2,CASSITGLAAYEQYF,TGTGCCAGCAGCATAACGGGACTAGCGGCCTACGAGCAGTACTTC
TRBJ1-2,14,TRBV9,-,TRBD1,CASSPRQGQDGYTF,TGTGCCAGCAGCCCGCGACAGGGGCAGGATGGCTACACCTTC
TRBJ1-2,14,TRBV6-6,-,-,CASILSGGDYGYTF,TGTGCCAGCATCCTTTCCGGAGGAGATTATGGCTACACCTTC
TRBJ1-6,17,TRBV28,-,TRBD1,CASNGAEDRGIGSPLHF,TGTGCCAGCAATGGGGCTGAGGACAGGGGGATCGGTTCACCCCTCCACTTT
TRBJ2-3,11,TRBV29-1,-,-,CSVPRGDTQYF,TGCAGCGTTCCGCGAGGAGATACGCAGTATTTT
TRBJ2-7,12,TRBV29-1,few,-,CSVGNRIYEQYF,TGCAGCGTTGGAAACAGGATCTACGAGCAGTACTTC
TRBJ2-1,14,TRBV30,-,TRBD2,CAWSVASGDNEQFF,TGTGCCTGGAGTGTGGCTAGCGGCGACAATGAGCAGTTCTTC
TRBJ2-7,16,TRBV6-1,few,-,CASSETGSGAFYEQYF,TGTGCCAGCAGTGAAACGGGCTCAGGGGCATTCTACGAGCAGTACTTC